These T cell receptor beta chains were read from a single sample in a study of human T cells and chemical hapten exposure. TCRdb used MiXCR to reprocess the RACE reads, holding one entry per CDR3 protein. This table holds tens of thousands of distinct CDR3 sequences, 9.9% found once. Sequences were derived from whole blood, sampled in connection with sensitization to the hapten diphenylcyclopropenone (DPC). These receptors all come from a woman aged 40 to 50 with alopecia areata. Some clones in this sample may be carry-over from other donors' samples. Each CDR3 is given with its conserved first and last residue. A D gene is named only where the DNA matches it firmly. Only part of the rows carry a size: once, few, many, or a class if the clone is expanded.

J: TRBJ1-4; V: TRBV21-1; size: many; D: NA; CDR3: CASSLAGQRHDTNEKLFF; DNA: TGTGCCAGCAGCCTCGCCGGGCAGCGGCATGATACTAATGAAAAACTGTTTTTT
J: TRBJ1-2; V: TRBV7-2; size: NA; D: TRBD1; CDR3: CASSPRQGPNYGYTF; DNA: TGTGCCAGCAGCCCGCGACAGGGGCCGAACTATGGCTACACCTTC
J: TRBJ2-3; V: TRBV3-1; size: few; D: NA; CDR3: CASSRITRAHKDTQYF; DNA: TGTGCCAGCAGCCGAATCACCCGGGCGCATAAAGATACGCAGTATTTT
J: TRBJ2-3; V: TRBV11-2; size: NA; D: NA; CDR3: CASSLPADTQYF; DNA: TGTGCCAGCAGCTTACCGGCAGATACGCAGTATTTT
J: TRBJ2-5; V: TRBV11-2; size: NA; D: TRBD2; CDR3: CASSPQGTSQETQYF; DNA: TGTGCCAGCAGCCCCCAGGGGACTAGTCAAGAGACCCAGTACTTC
J: TRBJ2-3; V: TRBV11-3; size: medium-sized; D: TRBD1; CDR3: CASSPRQGATDTQYF; DNA: TGTGCCAGCAGCCCCCGACAGGGGGCCACAGATACGCAGTATTTT
J: TRBJ2-1; V: TRBV2; size: NA; D: NA; CDR3: CATNREAYNEQFF; DNA: TGTGCCACTAACAGGGAAGCCTACAATGAGCAGTTCTTC
J: TRBJ1-4; V: TRBV4-3; size: many; D: TRBD1; CDR3: CASSQDEDREGNEKLFF; DNA: TGCGCCAGCAGCCAAGATGAAGACAGGGAGGGGAATGAAAAACTGTTTTTT
J: TRBJ2-4; V: TRBV2; size: medium-sized; D: NA; CDR3: CASRLGQLIAKNIQYF; DNA: TGTGCCAGCAGACTCGGACAGCTTATAGCCAAAAACATTCAGTACTTC
J: TRBJ1-2; V: TRBV5-4; size: NA; D: TRBD1; CDR3: CASSLEFSGGGIGYTF; DNA: TGTGCCAGCAGCTTGGAATTTTCAGGGGGCGGTATTGGCTACACCTTC
J: TRBJ1-2; V: TRBV28; size: few; D: NA; CDR3: CASSLNSGVKDGYTF; DNA: TGTGCCAGCAGTTTAAATTCTGGGGTCAAAGATGGCTACACCTTC
J: TRBJ2-5; V: TRBV11-1; size: many; D: NA; CDR3: CASSLPLGAVRRETQYF; DNA: TGTGCCAGCAGCCTCCCCCTGGGAGCGGTACGACGAGAGACCCAGTACTTC
J: TRBJ1-2; V: TRBV5-4; size: NA; D: NA; CDR3: CANSLLQTGYGYTF; DNA: TGTGCCAACAGCTTGTTACAAACAGGCTATGGCTACACCTTC
J: TRBJ2-7; V: TRBV12-3/TRBV12-4; size: many; D: TRBD1; CDR3: CASSLAFGQAREQYF; DNA: TGTGCCAGCAGTTTAGCGTTCGGACAGGCTCGAGAGCAGTACTTC
J: TRBJ2-1; V: TRBV19; size: NA; D: TRBD1; CDR3: CASSFGQGAGEQFF; DNA: TGTGCCAGTAGTTTCGGACAGGGGGCCGGTGAGCAGTTCTTC
J: TRBJ2-7; V: TRBV12-5; size: NA; D: NA; CDR3: CASGFGGSYEQYF; DNA: TGTGCTAGTGGTTTCGGAGGTTCCTACGAGCAGTACTTC
J: TRBJ1-6; V: TRBV27; size: many; D: TRBD1; CDR3: CASSLLGQGISPLHF; DNA: TGTGCCAGCAGTTTACTGGGACAGGGGATTTCACCCCTCCACTTT
J: TRBJ2-3; V: TRBV23-1; size: many; D: NA; CDR3: CASSHTSPGTDTQYF; DNA: TGCGCCAGCAGTCACACGTCCCCCGGGACAGATACGCAGTATTTT
J: TRBJ1-1; V: TRBV5-1; size: many; D: NA; CDR3: CASSPRQDGIDEAFF; DNA: TGCGCCAGCAGCCCGCGACAGGACGGGATCGATGAAGCTTTCTTT
J: TRBJ2-5; V: TRBV6-2/TRBV6-3; size: many; D: TRBD1; CDR3: CASSTRHRGQGETQYF; DNA: TGTGCCAGCAGTACCCGGCACAGGGGGCAGGGGGAGACCCAGTACTTC
J: TRBJ2-5; V: TRBV11-2; size: many; D: NA; CDR3: CASSSPAVRAETQYF; DNA: TGTGCCAGCAGCTCCCCAGCGGTTAGGGCAGAGACCCAGTACTTC
J: TRBJ2-1; V: TRBV3-1; size: NA; D: TRBD1; CDR3: CASSLQGASYNEQFF; DNA: TGTGCCAGCAGCCTACAGGGGGCCTCCTACAATGAGCAGTTCTTC
J: TRBJ1-2; V: TRBV14; size: few; D: NA; CDR3: CASSQWGGNYGYTF; DNA: TGTGCCAGCAGCCAATGGGGGGGAAACTATGGCTACACCTTC
J: TRBJ2-3; V: TRBV7-6; size: many; D: TRBD1; CDR3: CASSSVNRGVGGDTQYF; DNA: TGTGCCAGCAGCTCTGTTAACAGGGGAGTAGGGGGAGATACGCAGTATTTT
J: TRBJ1-1; V: TRBV7-8; size: many; D: TRBD1; CDR3: CASSSTGTGLGGAFF; DNA: TGTGCCAGCAGCTCGACCGGGACAGGGTTAGGTGGGGCTTTCTTT
J: TRBJ1-3; V: TRBV28; size: NA; D: TRBD1; CDR3: CASRTGQGENTIYF; DNA: TGTGCCAGCAGGACAGGACAGGGGGAAAACACCATATATTTT
J: TRBJ2-7; V: TRBV4-3; size: few; D: NA; CDR3: CASSQVSSTEQYF; DNA: TGCGCCAGCAGCCAAGTCTCTAGCACCGAGCAGTACTTC
J: TRBJ1-4; V: TRBV20-1; size: many; D: NA; CDR3: CSAPLGRRDEKLFF; DNA: TGCAGTGCTCCCCTGGGCAGGCGAGATGAAAAACTGTTTTTT
J: TRBJ1-6; V: TRBV4-3; size: many; D: NA; CDR3: CASSQDRVTGGGSPLHF; DNA: TGCGCCAGCAGCCAAGATCGGGTGACTGGTGGCGGATCACCCCTCCACTTT
J: TRBJ1-5; V: TRBV12-3/TRBV12-4; size: few; D: TRBD1; CDR3: CASRGQGKGYSNQPQHF; DNA: TGTGCCAGCAGGGGACAGGGGAAGGGGTATAGCAATCAGCCCCAGCATTTT
J: TRBJ2-3; V: TRBV7-3; size: NA; D: TRBD1; CDR3: CASRLGTGGTDTQYF; DNA: TGTGCCAGCAGACTCGGGACAGGGGGCACAGATACGCAGTATTTT
J: TRBJ1-1; V: TRBV29-1; size: many; D: NA; CDR3: CSVDPGRVGEAFF; DNA: TGCAGCGTTGATCCAGGGCGGGTTGGAGAAGCTTTCTTT
J: TRBJ2-3; V: TRBV12-3/TRBV12-4; size: few; D: NA; CDR3: CASSPGSRDTQYF; DNA: TGTGCCAGCAGCCCCGGGAGTAGAGATACGCAGTATTTT
J: TRBJ1-1; V: TRBV20-1; size: many; D: NA; CDR3: CSARDATHAFF; DNA: TGCAGTGCTAGAGATGCCACCCATGCTTTCTTT
J: TRBJ1-1; V: TRBV11-1; size: NA; D: TRBD1; CDR3: CASSSKTGGKAEAFF; DNA: TGTGCCAGCAGCTCTAAGACAGGGGGTAAAGCTGAAGCTTTCTTT
J: TRBJ1-4; V: TRBV24-1; size: NA; D: TRBD1; CDR3: CATSDPPPGQDIATNEKLFF; DNA: TGTGCCACCAGTGACCCTCCACCGGGACAGGATATTGCAACTAATGAAAAACTGTTTTTT
J: TRBJ1-6; V: TRBV6-2/TRBV6-3; size: many; D: NA; CDR3: CASSLYGESSPLHF; DNA: TGTGCCAGCAGTCTATACGGGGAGAGTTCACCCCTCCACTTT
J: TRBJ1-1; V: TRBV20-1; size: few; D: NA; CDR3: CSASGHNPEAFF; DNA: TGCAGTGCTAGTGGACATAACCCTGAAGCTTTCTTT
J: TRBJ2-5; V: TRBV7-6; size: many; D: TRBD2; CDR3: CASSPPASGAQETQYF; DNA: TGTGCCAGCAGCCCCCCGGCTAGCGGGGCTCAAGAGACCCAGTACTTC
J: TRBJ2-2; V: TRBV6-4; size: many; D: TRBD1; CDR3: CASSDSTGVTGELFF; DNA: TGTGCCAGCAGTGACTCCACAGGGGTCACCGGGGAGCTGTTTTTT
J: TRBJ2-2; V: TRBV20-1; size: NA; D: NA; CDR3: CSAPRQNTGELFF; DNA: TGCAGTGCTCCGCGACAAAACACCGGGGAGCTGTTTTTT
J: TRBJ2-3; V: TRBV7-2; size: many; D: TRBD1; CDR3: CASSWWTGGSTDTQYF; DNA: TGTGCCAGCAGCTGGTGGACAGGGGGTAGCACAGATACGCAGTATTTT
J: TRBJ2-3; V: TRBV7-3; size: many; D: TRBD2; CDR3: CASSLGLADTDTQYF; DNA: TGTGCCAGCAGCCTAGGACTAGCGGACACAGATACGCAGTATTTT
J: TRBJ1-1; V: TRBV6-2/TRBV6-3; size: many; D: NA; CDR3: CASTLSGGTEAFF; DNA: TGTGCCAGCACCCTATCGGGGGGCACTGAAGCTTTCTTT
J: TRBJ1-2; V: TRBV7-3; size: few; D: NA; CDR3: CASTGANYGYTF; DNA: TGTGCCAGCACCGGAGCTAACTATGGCTACACCTTC